The TCR beta chain described here comes from a study of metastatic and nonmetastatic thyroid tumors. Using MiXCR, TCRdb reanalyzed the PCR reads. Of roughly 33,000 clones in the sample, around a sixth were seen once. Patients underwent thyroid surgery, and none had received any treatment before it. This CDR3 spans 14 amino acids. The V and J ends lost 0 bases and 2 bases respectively, with 6 bases between them. Germline CDR1 is SGHAT and CDR2 is FQNNGV. Many counts were recorded for this clone. The TCR originated in a female donor with papillary thyroid cancer or a benign thyroid nodule (not recorded which). Some clones in this sample may be carry-over from other donors' samples. This chain uses TRBV11-2 with TRBJ2-3, with unresolved D. Sequencing was carried out using blood. This CDR3 reads CASSLDPITDTQYF. The CDR3 DNA sequence: TGTGCCAGCAGCTTAGATCCGATCACAGATACGCAGTATTTT.